Below, 12 T cell receptor beta chains from the same sample are listed, as sequenced in a study of blood T cell repertoires in COVID-19. Sequenced by immunoSEQ multiplex PCR; TCRdb stores in-frame clones only, minus some. The sample has 140,000 to 150,000 clones; more than 75% are singletons. Sequencing was carried out using peripheral blood. The source of these receptors is a human donor with acute or convalescent COVID-19. The donor label of this sample is uncertain.

This clone was found a few times. The CDR3 region is CASSLDSYSNQPQHF. Written as DNA, the CDR3 is TGTGCCAGCAGTCTGGACAGTTATAGCAATCAGCCCCAGCATTTT. The chain carries TRBV2 and TRBJ1-5; D perhaps matches TRBD1 (6 bases). The CDR3 is 15 residues long. Trimming cost V 5 bases and J 0 bases, with 11 bases left between them. Germline loops: CDR1 SNHLY, CDR2 FYNNEI.

CDR3 sequence reads: CASSMTGPGANVLTF. CDR3 coding DNA: TGTGCCAGTAGTATGACAGGTCCAGGGGCCAACGTCCTGACTTTC. V gene TRBV19 combines with J gene TRBJ2-6, with D perhaps matching TRBD1 (6 bases). Germline loops: CDR1 LNHDA, CDR2 SQIVND (reference sequence). The CDR3 is 15 residues long. Trimming took off 3 bases at V and 4 bases at J, with 10 bases between the two ends. Together with reference TRBV19 and TRBJ2-6, the CDR3 gives the full variable domain: DGGITQSPKYLFRKEGQNVTLSCEQNLNHDAMYWYRQDPGQGLRLIYYSQIVNDFQKGDIAEGYSVSREKKESFPLTVTSAQKNPTAFYLCASSMTGPGANVLTFGAGSRLTVL.

In this sample, this clone turned up once. The chain joins TRBV27 to TRBJ1-2; D gene uncertain. Germline V gene data show CDR1 as MNHEY and CDR2 as SMNVEV (reference sequence). The V gene lost 0 bases and the J gene lost 4 bases, with 6 bases spanning the gap. There are 13 residues in the CDR3. The CDR3 coding sequence is TGTGCCAGCAGTTTATCAGGGAGCTATGGCTACACCTTC. This codes for CASSLSGSYGYTF.

The J gene is TRBJ2-3, the V gene TRBV2, with 10 nucleotides matching TRBD1. Germline V gives CDR1 SNHLY, CDR2 FYNNEI. The ends lost 4 bases at V and 1 base at J; junction bases unmatched: 5. The CDR3 contains 16 residues. CDR3 in DNA: TGTGCCAGCAGTGTCGCCGGGACAGGGGGCACAGATACGCAGTATTTT. Translating it yields CASSVAGTGGTDTQYF.

The chain links TRBV5-1 to TRBJ1-2, with TRBD1 matching 8 bases. This CDR3 contains 13 residues. Trimming cost V 4 bases and J 7 bases; bases outside gene matches: 6. Germline V gene data show CDR1 as SGHRS and CDR2 as YFSETQ. The CDR3 loop is CASSPGQGGGYTF. CDR3 sequence (DNA): TGCGCCAGCAGCCCTGGACAGGGCGGTGGCTACACCTTC.

Concerning this clone itself: The junction and the germline gene differ at one end; a read error may be behind it. The rearrangement links TRBV7-3 to TRBJ2-1; 8 nucleotides align to TRBD2. The CDR3 sequence is 18 residues long. Germline V lookup: CDR1 SGHTA, CDR2 FQGTGA. This CDR3 reads CASSFQGRRGASYNEQFF. CDR3 DNA: TGCGCCAGCAGCTTCCAGGGGCGGCGGGGGGCTTCCTACAATGAGCAGTTCTTC.

In its sample, this clone was seen a few times. The chain combines TRBV4-2 with TRBJ1-5; 9 bases line up with TRBD1. Germline CDR1 is LGHNA and CDR2 is YNFKEQ. The CDR3 has 15 amino acids. Trimming at V came to 0 bases and at J to 9 bases, leaving 6 bases not matched to a gene. In nucleotides, the CDR3 is TGTGCCAGCAGCCAAGAGCGGACAGGGGTGGTGCCCCAGCATTTT. Its translation is CASSQERTGVVPQHF.

This sequence joins TRBV6-1 and TRBJ2-3; D might be TRBD1 (6 bases). The CDR3 loop spans 16 amino acids. Per the germline V gene, CDR1 is MNHNS and CDR2 is SASEGT. The V end lost 2 bases, the J end lost 1 base, and 13 bases lay between the germline ends. The CDR3, as DNA: TGTGCCAGCAGTGAAAGGTGGGGGCAGGGCACAGATACGCAGTATTTT. Translated: CASSERWGQGTDTQYF.

The chain is built from TRBV29-1 and TRBJ2-5, with a tentative D call TRBD1 (6 bases). Germline V gives CDR1 SQVTM, CDR2 ANQGSEA. V was cut by 6 bases and J by 5 bases, with 16 bases left in between. CDR3 length equals 13 residues. CDR3 sequence (DNA): TGCAGCGTGGACCAGGGGAGAGGGGAGACCCAGTACTTC. Translation gives CSVDQGRGETQYF. The variable domain in full, completed from reference TRBV29-1 and TRBJ2-5, reads SAVISQKPSRDICQRGTSLTIQCQVDSQVTMMFWYRQQPGQSLTLIATANQGSEATYESGFVIDKFPISRPNLTFSTLTVSNMSPEDSSIYLCSVDQGRGETQYFGPGTRLLVL.

This clone was recorded once. The chain is built from TRBV4-3 and TRBJ2-5; TRBD2 agrees at 11 bases. This CDR3 has 20 residues. After removal of 1 base from V and 0 bases from J, the junction contained 13 bases not matched to a gene. Germline-derived CDR1 and CDR2 are LGHNA and YSLEER. The CDR3 loop is CASSQVRASGGPTYQETQYF. CDR3 DNA sequence: TGCGCCAGCAGCCAAGTTAGGGCTAGCGGGGGGCCCACGTACCAAGAGACCCAGTACTTC.

The chain carries TRBV14 and TRBJ1-4; a possible D gene is TRBD1 (5 bases). The CDR3 has 16 residues. CDR1 and CDR2 from the germline V gene are SGHDN and FVKESK. V lost 4 bases and J lost 5, with 17 bases in between. CDR3 bases: TGTGCCAGCAGCCCCCTAGGGAAGGGGTTAAATGAAAAACTGTTTTTT. Protein product: CASSPLGKGLNEKLFF.

This clone has a count of ten or more. This chain's CDR3 is CASSTSGERGYTF. CDR3 DNA sequence: TGTGCCAGCAGCACGTCCGGGGAGCGGGGCTACACCTTC. The chain uses TRBV7-3 and TRBJ1-2; D uncertain. V was shortened by 5 bases and J by 8 bases, with 15 bases between the two germline ends. The CDR3 totals 13 residues. Per germline, CDR1 SGHTA and CDR2 FQGTGA.